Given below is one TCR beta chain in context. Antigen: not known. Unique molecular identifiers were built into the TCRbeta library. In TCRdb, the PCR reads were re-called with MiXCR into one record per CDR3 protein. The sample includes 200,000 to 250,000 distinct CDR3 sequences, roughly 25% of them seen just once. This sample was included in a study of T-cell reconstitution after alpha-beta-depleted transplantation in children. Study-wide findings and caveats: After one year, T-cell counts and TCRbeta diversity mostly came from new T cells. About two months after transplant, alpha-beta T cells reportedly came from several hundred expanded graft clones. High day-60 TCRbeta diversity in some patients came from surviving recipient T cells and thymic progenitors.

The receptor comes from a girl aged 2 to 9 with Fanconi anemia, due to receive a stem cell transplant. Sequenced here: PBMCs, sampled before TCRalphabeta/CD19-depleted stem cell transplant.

In nucleotides, the CDR3 is TGTGCCAGCAGCCAAGACTATCCAGATACGCAGTATTTT. It yields the protein CASSQDYPDTQYF. The chain has TRBV7-6 and TRBJ2-3; tentative D call: TRBD2 (5 bases). Looked up from germline, CDR1 is SGHVS and CDR2 is FNYEAQ. There are 13 residues in the CDR3. V lost 5 bases and J 4 bases, leaving 10 bases between the germline ends.